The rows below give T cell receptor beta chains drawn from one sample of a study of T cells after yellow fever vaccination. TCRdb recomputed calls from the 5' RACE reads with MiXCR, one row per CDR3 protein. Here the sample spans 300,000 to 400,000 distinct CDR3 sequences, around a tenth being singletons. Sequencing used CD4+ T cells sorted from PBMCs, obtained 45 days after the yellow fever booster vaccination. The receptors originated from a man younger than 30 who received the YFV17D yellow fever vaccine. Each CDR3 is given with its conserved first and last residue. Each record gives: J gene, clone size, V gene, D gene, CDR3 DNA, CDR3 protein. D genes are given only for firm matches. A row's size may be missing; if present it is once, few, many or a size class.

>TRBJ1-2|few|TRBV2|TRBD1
TGTGCCAGCAGTGAACGGACAGGGGACTATGGCTACACCTTC
CASSERTGDYGYTF
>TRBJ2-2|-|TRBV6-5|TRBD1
TGTGGACCGCAGGGGGCGGACACCGGGGAGCTGTTTTTT
CGPQGADTGELFF
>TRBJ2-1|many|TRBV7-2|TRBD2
TGTGCCAGCAGCCGCCGACTAGCGGGGGACAATGAGCAGTTCTTC
CASSRRLAGDNEQFF
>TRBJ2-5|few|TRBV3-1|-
TGTGCCAGCAGCCAGCGAACGGGGGAGACCCAGTACTTC
CASSQRTGETQYF
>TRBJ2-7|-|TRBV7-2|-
TGTGCCAGCAGCTCACGATACAGGGATTCTTACGAGCAGTACTTC
CASSSRYRDSYEQYF
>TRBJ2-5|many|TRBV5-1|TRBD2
TGCGCCAGCAGCTTGACCCTAGCGGGGAGGTCGGAGACCCAGTACTTC
CASSLTLAGRSETQYF
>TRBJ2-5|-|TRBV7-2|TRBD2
TGTGCCAGCAGCCGTAGCGGGCAAGAGACCCAGTACTTC
CASSRSGQETQYF
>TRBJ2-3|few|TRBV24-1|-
TGTGCCACCAGTGATTCCTCGGGTCCCGCGGATACGCAGTATTTT
CATSDSSGPADTQYF
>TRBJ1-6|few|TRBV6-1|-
TGTGCCAGCAGTGCAGGGAGGGATTGGCAAAATTCACCCCTCCACTTT
CASSAGRDWQNSPLHF
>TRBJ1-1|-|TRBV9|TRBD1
TGTGCCAGCAGCGAGGGGGCAGGGGGCTACCTGAACACTGAAGCTTTCTTT
CASSEGAGGYLNTEAFF
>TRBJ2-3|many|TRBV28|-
TGTGCCAGCAGAGGAGTCATCACAGATACGCAGTATTTT
CASRGVITDTQYF
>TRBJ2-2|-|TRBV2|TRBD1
TGTGCCAGCACCCGCACAGGGGGCAGATCCGGGGAGCTGTTTTTT
CASTRTGGRSGELFF
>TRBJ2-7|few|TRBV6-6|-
TGTGCCAGCAGATCCGGGAACTACCCAGCCCCCGAGCAGTACTTC
CASRSGNYPAPEQYF
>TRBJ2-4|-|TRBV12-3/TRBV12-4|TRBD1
TGTGCCAGCAGCCAGACAGGGGGCAAAAACATTCAGTACTTC
CASSQTGGKNIQYF
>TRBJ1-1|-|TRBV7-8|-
TGTGCCAGCAGCTTGGGTTTCAGCACAAAATTGGGCACTGAAGCTTTCTTT
CASSLGFSTKLGTEAFF
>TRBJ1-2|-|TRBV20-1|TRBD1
TGCAGTGCTAGAGATCGAGTTTTAGGGACAGCGACCGGCTACACCTTC
CSARDRVLGTATGYTF
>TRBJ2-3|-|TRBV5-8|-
TGTGCCAGCAGTCTGAGGTATACAGATACGCAGTATTTT
CASSLRYTDTQYF
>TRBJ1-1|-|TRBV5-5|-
TGTGCCAGCAGGAGGGGGACTCTTATGAACACTGAAGCTTTCTTT
CASRRGTLMNTEAFF
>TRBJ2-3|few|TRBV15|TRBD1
TGTGCCACCAGCAGAGATTTGGGCGGGACAGGGAATGCAGATACGCAGTATTTT
CATSRDLGGTGNADTQYF
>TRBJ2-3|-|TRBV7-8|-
TGTGCCAGCAGCTTACCAGGGGGGGTAGATACGCAGTATTTT
CASSLPGGVDTQYF
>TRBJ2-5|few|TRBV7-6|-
TGTGCCAGCAGCTTTGCAGGGGTACGTGAGACCCAGTACTTC
CASSFAGVRETQYF
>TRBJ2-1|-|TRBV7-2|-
TGTGCCAGCAGGGATGACAGGACTGAGCAGTTCTTC
CASRDDRTEQFF
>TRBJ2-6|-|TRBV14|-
TGTGCCAGCAGCCAAGGGGGACGGCGCTCTGGGGCCAACGTCCTGACTTTC
CASSQGGRRSGANVLTF
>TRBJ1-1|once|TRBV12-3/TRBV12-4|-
TGTGCCAGAAGTTTTCAGGCGATGAACACTGAAGCTTTCTTT
CARSFQAMNTEAFF
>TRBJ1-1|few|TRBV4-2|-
TGTGCCAGCAGCCAAGGGGGGTCCCCGGGGGCTTTCTTT
CASSQGGSPGAFF
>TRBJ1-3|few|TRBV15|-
TGTGCCACCAGCAGGGGAGTCTCTGGAAACACCATATATTTT
CATSRGVSGNTIYF
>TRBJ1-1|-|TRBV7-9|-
TGTGCCAGCAGCTATCTTCGAGGGGTTGGCACTGAAGCTTTCTTT
CASSYLRGVGTEAFF
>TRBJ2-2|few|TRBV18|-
TGTGCCAGCTCACCGTCGTCCGGACGGGACACCGGGGAGCTGTTTTTT
CASSPSSGRDTGELFF
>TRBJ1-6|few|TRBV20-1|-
TGCAGTGTAGTACCTCCTCCGGCGGGAATTAATTCACCCCTCCACTTT
CSVVPPPAGINSPLHF
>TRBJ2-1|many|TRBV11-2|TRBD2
TGTGCCAGCAGCCCCGGGACTAGCGGGGGGTGGCATGAGCAGTTCTTC
CASSPGTSGGWHEQFF
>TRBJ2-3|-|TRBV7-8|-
TGTGCCAGCAGGGGACGTTGGACAGATACGCAGTATTTT
CASRGRWTDTQYF
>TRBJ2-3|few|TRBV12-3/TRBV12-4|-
TGTGCCAGCAGTTTGGGGGGACAGACGCAGTATTTT
CASSLGGQTQYF
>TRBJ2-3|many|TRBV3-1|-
TGCGCCAGCAGCCAGGCAGATACGCAGTATTTT
CASSQADTQYF
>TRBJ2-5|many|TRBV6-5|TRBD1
TGTGCCAGCAGCTGGACAGGGAGCCAAGAGACCCAGTACTTC
CASSWTGSQETQYF
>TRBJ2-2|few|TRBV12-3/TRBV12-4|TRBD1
TGTGCCAGCAGGCCCCCCACAGGGGGCTTCACCGGGGAGCTGTTTTTT
CASRPPTGGFTGELFF
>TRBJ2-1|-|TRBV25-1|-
TGTGCCAGCAGTGAATCCAGGGGGACTACTGACCGGGAGCAGTTCTTC
CASSESRGTTDREQFF
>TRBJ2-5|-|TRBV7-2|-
TGTGCCAGCAGGCCTTTTCTAGAAGAGACCCAGTACTTC
CASRPFLEETQYF
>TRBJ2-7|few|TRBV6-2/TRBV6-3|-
TGTGCCAGCAGTTACAAAGGGGTCTACGAGCAGTACTTC
CASSYKGVYEQYF